The present T cell receptor beta chain was sequenced within a study of vaccination effects on CD4 cells after COVID-19. Method: immunoSEQ multiplex PCR; TCRdb's copy keeps in-frame clones and lacks some. The sample includes about 33,000 clones, around 70% seen only once; the top ten take less than 15%. Study results and caveats: Infection- and vaccine-induced clones contracted markedly late after vaccination. Cross-reactivity with common cold coronaviruses was shown by only 1 of 255 vaccine-induced clones in healthy vaccinees.

Comments on this clone: Its matching antigen is unknown.

In the ViraFEST assay, antigen-specific CD4+ clonotypes were identified by expansion after peptide-pool stimulation. Culture lasted about nine days before CD4+ T cell isolation. Participants were vaccinated with two doses of either the BNT162b2 or mRNA-1273 vaccine. IL-2 medium was substituted for half the medium on days 3 and 7. This sample comprised CD4+ T cells from PBMCs cultured with HCoV-229E spike peptides, obtained after COVID-19 vaccination. The clonotype comes from a human donor who received a COVID-19 vaccine.

The CDR3 DNA is TGTGCCAGCAGCTTAGCCCCAGTATCCGGGGAGCTGTTTTTT. It yields the protein CASSLAPVSGELFF. This chain links TRBV11-3 with TRBJ2-2; D uncertain. V lost 1 base and J 6 bases, leaving 9 bases between the germline ends. The CDR3 covers 14 residues. Germline V gives CDR1 SGHNT, CDR2 YENEEA.